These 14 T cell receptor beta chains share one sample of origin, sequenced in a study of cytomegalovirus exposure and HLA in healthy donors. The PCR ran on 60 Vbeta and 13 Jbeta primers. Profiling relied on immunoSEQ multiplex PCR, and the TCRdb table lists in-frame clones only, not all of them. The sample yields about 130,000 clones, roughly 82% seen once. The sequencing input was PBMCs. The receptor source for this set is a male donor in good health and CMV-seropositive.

The CDR3 reads CASSFDIINYGYTF. The CDR3 nucleotides are TGTGCCAGCAGTTTCGACATAATTAACTATGGCTACACCTTC. The J gene is TRBJ1-2, the V gene TRBV28; D not certain. The CDR3 has 14 amino acids. With 3 bases removed from V and 1 base from J, the gap between germline ends came to 9 bases. Germline V CDR1 and CDR2: MDHEN, SYDVKM.

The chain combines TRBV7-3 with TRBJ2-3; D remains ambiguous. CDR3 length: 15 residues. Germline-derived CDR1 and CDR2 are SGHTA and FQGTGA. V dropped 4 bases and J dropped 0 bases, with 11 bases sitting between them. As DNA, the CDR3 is TGTGCCAGCAGCTCCAGAGGATCTAGCACAGATACGCAGTATTTT. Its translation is CASSSRGSSTDTQYF. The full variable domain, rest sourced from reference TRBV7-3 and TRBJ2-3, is GAGVSQTPSNKVTEKGKYVELRCDPISGHTALYWYRQSLGQGPEFLIYFQGTGAADDSGLPNDRFFAVRPEGSVSTLKIQRTERGDSAVYLCASSSRGSSTDTQYFGPGTRLTVL.

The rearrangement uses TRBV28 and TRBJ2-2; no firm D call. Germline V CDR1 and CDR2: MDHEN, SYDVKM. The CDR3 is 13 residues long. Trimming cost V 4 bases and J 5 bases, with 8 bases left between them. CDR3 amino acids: CASSSFRTGELFF. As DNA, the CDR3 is TGTGCCAGCAGTTCCTTCCGGACCGGGGAGCTGTTTTTT.

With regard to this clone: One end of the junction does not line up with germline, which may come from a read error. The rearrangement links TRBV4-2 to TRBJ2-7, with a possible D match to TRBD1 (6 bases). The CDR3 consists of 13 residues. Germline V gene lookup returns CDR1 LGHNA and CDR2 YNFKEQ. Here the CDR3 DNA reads TGTGCCAGCAGCCAAGGGCAGGGGTACGAGCAGCACTTC. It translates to CASSQGQGYEQHF.

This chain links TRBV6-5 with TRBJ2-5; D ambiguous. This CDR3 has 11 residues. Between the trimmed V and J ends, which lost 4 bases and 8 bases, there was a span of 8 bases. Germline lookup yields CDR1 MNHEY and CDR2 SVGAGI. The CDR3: CASSFDSTQYF. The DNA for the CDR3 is TGTGCCAGCAGTTTCGACTCTACCCAGTACTTC.

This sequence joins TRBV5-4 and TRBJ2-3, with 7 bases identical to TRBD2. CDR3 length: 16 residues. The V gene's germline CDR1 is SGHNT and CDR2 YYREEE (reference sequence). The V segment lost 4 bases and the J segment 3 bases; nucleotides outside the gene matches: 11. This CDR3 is CASSPFVGGSTDTQYF. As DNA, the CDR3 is TGTGCCAGCAGCCCTTTTGTGGGAGGGAGTACAGATACGCAGTATTTT.

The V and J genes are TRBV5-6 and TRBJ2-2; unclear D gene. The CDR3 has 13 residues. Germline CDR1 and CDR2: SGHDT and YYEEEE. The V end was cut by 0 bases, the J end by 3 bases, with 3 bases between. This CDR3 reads CASSLADTGELFF. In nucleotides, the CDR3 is TGTGCCAGCAGCTTGGCCGACACCGGGGAGCTGTTTTTT.

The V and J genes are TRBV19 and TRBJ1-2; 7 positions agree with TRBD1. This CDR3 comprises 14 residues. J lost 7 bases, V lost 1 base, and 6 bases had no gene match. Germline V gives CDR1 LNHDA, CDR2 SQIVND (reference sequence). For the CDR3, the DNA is TGTGCCAGTAGTATAGGACAGGGAGTAGGTGGCTACACCTTC. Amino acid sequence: CASSIGQGVGGYTF.

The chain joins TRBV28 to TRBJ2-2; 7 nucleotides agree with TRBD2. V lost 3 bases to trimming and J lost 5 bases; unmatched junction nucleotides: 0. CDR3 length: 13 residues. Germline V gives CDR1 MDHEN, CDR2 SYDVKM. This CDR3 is CASSLRGTGELFF. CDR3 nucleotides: TGTGCCAGCAGTTTGCGGGGGACCGGGGAGCTGTTTTTT.

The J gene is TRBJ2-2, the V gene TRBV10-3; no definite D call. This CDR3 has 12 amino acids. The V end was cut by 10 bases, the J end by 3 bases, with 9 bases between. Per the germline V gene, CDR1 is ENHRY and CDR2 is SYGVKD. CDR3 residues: CATSFYTGELFF. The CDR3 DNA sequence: TGTGCCACCTCCTTTTACACCGGGGAGCTGTTTTTT.

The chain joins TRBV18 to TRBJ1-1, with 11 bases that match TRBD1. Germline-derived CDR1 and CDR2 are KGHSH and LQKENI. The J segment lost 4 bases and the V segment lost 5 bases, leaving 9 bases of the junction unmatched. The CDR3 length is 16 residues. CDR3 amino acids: CASSRTGGIVATEAFF. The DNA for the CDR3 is TGTGCCAGCTCAAGGACAGGGGGCATTGTTGCCACTGAAGCTTTCTTT.

CDR3 sequence: CASSPRPQYEQYF. In DNA, the CDR3 is TGTGCCAGCTCACCACGTCCCCAGTACGAGCAGTACTTC. V and J are TRBV18 and TRBJ2-7; D gene uncertain. The CDR3 loop spans 13 amino acids. Trimming removed 1 base from V and 4 bases from J, with 8 bases in between. The germline V gene has CDR1 KGHSH and CDR2 LQKENI.

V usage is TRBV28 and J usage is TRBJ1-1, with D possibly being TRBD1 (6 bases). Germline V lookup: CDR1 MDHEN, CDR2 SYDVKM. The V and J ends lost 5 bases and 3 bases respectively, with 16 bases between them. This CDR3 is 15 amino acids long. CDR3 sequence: CASSPQQGGHTEAFF. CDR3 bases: TGTGCCAGCAGTCCGCAACAGGGTGGGCACACTGAAGCTTTCTTT.

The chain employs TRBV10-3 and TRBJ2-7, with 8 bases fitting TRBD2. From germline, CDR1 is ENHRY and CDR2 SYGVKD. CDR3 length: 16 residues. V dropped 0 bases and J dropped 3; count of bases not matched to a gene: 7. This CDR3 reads CAISESSAGDLYEQYF. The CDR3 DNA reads TGTGCCATCAGTGAGTCGTCAGCGGGAGATCTCTACGAGCAGTACTTC.